This T cell receptor (beta chain) appears in the sequencing data of a study of T cell changes during pregnancy in multiple sclerosis (dated by TCRdb to the late 2010s). Regarding the research as a whole: The study looked at changes in the T cell repertoire across pregnancy in women with multiple sclerosis.

Per the germline V gene, SGHVS is the CDR1 and FNYEAQ is the CDR2. V and J are truncated by 3 bases and 3 bases respectively, leaving an intervening sequence of 22 bases. Taken from cysteine to phenylalanine, the CDR3 has 18 residues. The only DNA kept is the CDR3, 54 bases in frame from the first base. On this clone: The antigen it binds to is not known. No qualities accompany the bases; no much larger clone lies one base away.

Library preparation was by the immunoSEQ multiplex PCR assay. Held by TCRdb, this immuneACCESS table contains in-frame sequences only and omits some clones. Under half of the omission traces to an unresolved V gene where checked; the cause of the rest is unknown. In all, the sample holds 39,000 or so clones, and approximately 94% of those were seen once. 6.5% to 9.5% of the sample goes to the ten largest clones. This TCR derives from a female donor with multiple sclerosis, enrolled in a pregnancy study. In this chain, TRBV7-6 is recombined with TRBJ2-3; TRBD1 is a weak D gene call, 5 bases matching. The sequenced sample was CD8+ T cells from peripheral blood mononuclear cells, obtained in the third trimester of pregnancy. The encoded CDR3 is CASSFGSGWPGRTDTQYF. The DNA sequence reads TGTGCCAGCAGCTTCGGTTCCGGGTGGCCAGGGCGGACAGATACGCAGTATTTT.